This TCR beta chain stems from a study of T-cell memory formation after mild COVID-19. A single record per CDR3 protein comes from TCRdb applying MiXCR to the 5' RACE reads. This table has 250,000 to 350,000 distinct CDR3 sequences, about a sixth appearing once. The CDR3 has 14 residues. Germline-derived CDR1 and CDR2 are SGHTA and FQGNSA. V lost 5 bases, J lost 4 bases, and 7 bases stayed unmatched. J is TRBJ2-5 and V is TRBV7-2, with 7 bases aligning to TRBD2. The clonotype originates from a man aged 18 to 29 who had mild COVID-19 (a few samples of this study predate the infection). Cell type and time point are not known. Sequences were obtained from PBMCs or a T cell subset sorted from them (not recorded which). The CDR3 sequence: CASSKTGTIETQYF. The CDR3 DNA is TGTGCCAGCAGCAAGACCGGGACTATAGAGACCCAGTACTTC.